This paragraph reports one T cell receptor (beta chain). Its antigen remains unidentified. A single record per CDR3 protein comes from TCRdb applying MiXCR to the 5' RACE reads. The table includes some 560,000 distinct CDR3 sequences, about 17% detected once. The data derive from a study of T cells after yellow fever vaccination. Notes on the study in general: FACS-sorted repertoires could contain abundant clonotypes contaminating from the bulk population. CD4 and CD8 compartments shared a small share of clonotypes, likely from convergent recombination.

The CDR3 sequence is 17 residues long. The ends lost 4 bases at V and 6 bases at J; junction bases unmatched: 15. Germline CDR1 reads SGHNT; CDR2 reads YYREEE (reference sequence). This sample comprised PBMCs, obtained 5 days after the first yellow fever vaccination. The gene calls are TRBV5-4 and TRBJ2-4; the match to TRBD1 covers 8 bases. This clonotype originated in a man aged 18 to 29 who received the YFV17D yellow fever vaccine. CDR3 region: CASSPLGQGTALNIQYF. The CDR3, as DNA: TGTGCCAGCAGCCCCCTAGGACAGGGAACGGCTTTAAACATTCAGTACTTC.